The entry below describes one TCR beta chain. The sample is drawn from a study of T cell changes during pregnancy in multiple sclerosis. This CDR3 has 14 amino acids. CDR1 is SGHVS and CDR2 is FNYEAQ in the germline V gene. The germline V and J ends were trimmed by 1 base and 4 bases, with 9 bases remaining between them. Assay used: immunoSEQ multiplex PCR; TCRdb lists only in-frame clones, some missing. The sample includes about 57,000 clones, approximately 90% seen only once; the top ten take around 3.5%. The material was peripheral blood, obtained after pregnancy. The clonotype comes from a female donor in good health, enrolled as a control in a pregnancy study. The V call is TRBV7-6, the J call TRBJ2-3; D gene ambiguous. The CDR3 sequence: CASSLGVEADTQYF. The DNA for the CDR3 is TGTGCCAGCAGCTTAGGAGTAGAAGCAGATACGCAGTATTTT. Using reference TRBV7-6 and TRBJ2-3 for the parts outside the CDR3, the full variable domain is GAGVSQSPRYKVTKRGQDVALRCDPISGHVSLYWYRQALGQGPEFLTYFNYEAQQDKSGLPNDRFSAERPEGSISTLTIQRTEQRDSAMYRCASSLGVEADTQYFGPGTRLTVL.